In this sample, the clone carrying this TCR beta chain turned up once. This specimen belongs to a study of blood T cell repertoires in COVID-19. V shed 3 bases and J 5 bases; nucleotides not matched to a gene: 2. Per the germline V gene, CDR1 is SGHRS and CDR2 is YFSETQ. CDR3 length: 14 amino acids. Only in-frame clones appear in the TCRdb table, and some are missing; sequencing was by immunoSEQ multiplex PCR. The data contain some 170,000 clones, 85% to 90% of them seen just once; the ten biggest clones take up approximately 13%. The gene calls are TRBV5-1 and TRBJ2-7, with 13 bases fitting TRBD2. Sequenced: peripheral blood. This TCR was sampled from a woman aged 70-85 years with COVID-19, enrolled during active disease. In DNA, the CDR3 is TGCGCCAGCAGCTGGGGGACTAGCGGGAACGAGCAGTACTTC. Amino acid sequence: CASSWGTSGNEQYF. Combining the CDR3 with reference TRBV5-1 and TRBJ2-7 gives the whole variable domain KAGVTQTPRYLIKTRGQQVTLSCSPISGHRSVSWYQQTPGQGLQFLFEYFSETQRNKGNFPGRFSGRQFSNSRSEMNVSTLELGDSALYLCASSWGTSGNEQYFGPGTRLTVT.